In this sample, the clone carrying this T cell receptor (beta chain) turned up many times. The germline gives CDR1 MNHNS, CDR2 SASEGT. V was clipped by 6 bases and J by 9 bases; unmatched bases: 4. There are 11 residues in the CDR3. The sample belongs to a study of regulatory T cells in long-lasting Graves disease. The overall study: Graves' patients, diagnosed recently, had received antithyroid drugs under 3 months.

Time point noted: newly diagnosed GD, antithyroid drugs for less than 3 months. The TCR library used RNA extracted from PBMCs. Relying on iRepertoire HTBI primers and Arm-PCR of CDR3 regions, the team built TCR beta libraries. Each CDR3 protein gets one entry after TCRdb re-called the multiplex PCR reads with MiXCR. Seen here are approximately 490,000 distinct CDR3 sequences, 15% to 20% observed once, and the top ten hold less than 15%. These data were also reused for a study on T cells in Graves' hyperthyroidism and ophthalmopathy.

The TCR sequence derives from a man aged 35 to 55 with Graves disease. The J gene is TRBJ1-2, the V gene TRBV6-1, with 7 positions matching TRBD1. The sequences come from peripheral blood mononuclear cells (PBMCs), collected at new diagnosis, from a patient treated with antithyroid drugs. The DNA of the CDR3 is TGTGCCAGCAGCTTAGGGGGCAGCTACACCTTC. Translating it yields CASSLGGSYTF.